This T cell receptor beta chain comes out of a study of PD-1 blockade in classical Hodgkin lymphoma. Each patient relapsed following autologous stem cell transplantation, and prior brentuximab vedotin exposure differed. Germline V gene lookup returns CDR1 SGHKS and CDR2 YYEKEE (reference sequence). This CDR3 comprises 15 residues. V was shortened by 4 bases and J by 0 bases, with 14 bases between the two germline ends. Study-wide results and limits: Relative to healthy donors, newly diagnosed patients reportedly had lower baseline TCR diversity, which was reported as lower still in relapsed/refractory patients. It was among complete responders that baseline diversity resembled that of newly diagnosed patients.

Method: immunoSEQ multiplex PCR; TCRdb's copy keeps in-frame clones and lacks some. The sample records just under 100,000 clones, over 70% being singletons. Note on this clone: What it recognizes is unknown.

The material sequenced was peripheral blood mononuclear cells (PBMCs), taken at baseline. The origin of this receptor is a human donor with classical Hodgkin lymphoma. The chain joins TRBV5-5 to TRBJ2-7; D perhaps matches TRBD2 (5 bases). CDR3 nucleotide sequence: TGTGCCAGCAGCCTGTACCTTGGGAGCTCCTACGAGCAGTACTTC. It codes for CASSLYLGSSYEQYF. The full variable domain, in which reference TRBV5-5 and TRBJ2-7 provide the parts outside the CDR3, is DAGVTQSPTHLIKTRGQQVTLRCSPISGHKSVSWYQQVLGQGPQFIFQYYEKEERGRGNFPDRFSARQFPNYSSELNVNALLLGDSALYLCASSLYLGSSYEQYFGPGTRLTVT.